Listed below are T cell receptor beta chains from one sample, sequenced in a study of shared clonotypes between healthy human individuals. The repertoire was sequenced with immunoSEQ multiplex PCR; TCRdb's copy has only in-frame clones and lacks some. The data contain some 550,000 clones, around 97% of them seen just once; the ten biggest clones take up about 0.06%. The sequencing sample was made of naive CD4+ T cells sorted from blood. All receptors come from a woman aged 25 to 39 in good health. Both conserved end residues are part of each CDR3. D genes are given only for firm matches. Not every row has a clone size; where given, it reads once, few, many or a size class.

j_gene: TRBJ2-7
v_gene: TRBV2
d_gene: .
abundance: .
CDR3aa: CASRGGYFSYEQYF
CDR3nt: TGTGCCAGCAGGGGCGGGTACTTTTCCTACGAGCAGTACTTC

j_gene: TRBJ2-1
v_gene: TRBV9
d_gene: .
abundance: .
CDR3aa: CASSVDGYNTYNEQFF
CDR3nt: TGTGCCAGCAGCGTAGATGGATACAATACCTACAATGAGCAGTTCTTC

j_gene: TRBJ1-2
v_gene: TRBV10-1
d_gene: .
abundance: .
CDR3aa: CASSEKTNYGYTF
CDR3nt: TGCGCCAGCAGTGAGAAGACGAACTATGGCTACACCTTC

j_gene: TRBJ2-2
v_gene: TRBV14
d_gene: .
abundance: .
CDR3aa: CASSQGDSWNTGELFF
CDR3nt: TGTGCCAGCAGCCAAGGGGATTCCTGGAACACCGGGGAGCTGTTTTTT

j_gene: TRBJ2-5
v_gene: TRBV11-1
d_gene: TRBD2
abundance: .
CDR3aa: CASSPGLAGKETQYF
CDR3nt: TGTGCCAGCAGTCCTGGACTAGCGGGAAAAGAGACCCAGTACTTC

j_gene: TRBJ1-1
v_gene: TRBV5-4
d_gene: TRBD1
abundance: .
CDR3aa: CASTVTGGGNTEAFF
CDR3nt: TGTGCCAGCACCGTTACAGGGGGTGGGAACACTGAAGCTTTCTTT

j_gene: TRBJ1-1
v_gene: TRBV25-1
d_gene: TRBD1
abundance: once
CDR3aa: CASSAYRGLQNTEAFF
CDR3nt: TGTGCCAGCAGTGCCTACAGGGGACTTCAGAACACTGAAGCTTTCTTT

j_gene: TRBJ2-4
v_gene: TRBV6-5
d_gene: .
abundance: .
CDR3aa: CASRSSLIAKNIQYF
CDR3nt: TGTGCCAGCAGGAGCAGCTTAATAGCCAAAAACATTCAGTACTTC

j_gene: TRBJ2-1
v_gene: TRBV7-9
d_gene: .
abundance: .
CDR3aa: CASSSGIWRNEQFF
CDR3nt: TGTGCCAGCAGCTCCGGTATATGGAGGAATGAGCAGTTCTTC

j_gene: TRBJ2-5
v_gene: TRBV28
d_gene: TRBD2
abundance: .
CDR3aa: CASSSGTSGQETQYF
CDR3nt: TGTGCCAGCAGTTCCGGGACTAGCGGCCAAGAGACCCAGTACTTC

j_gene: TRBJ2-5
v_gene: TRBV7-6
d_gene: TRBD2
abundance: .
CDR3aa: CASSSQRGETQYF
CDR3nt: TGTGCCAGCAGCTCACAGCGGGGAGAGACCCAGTACTTC

j_gene: TRBJ2-5
v_gene: TRBV10-2
d_gene: .
abundance: once
CDR3aa: CASSGPQETQYF
CDR3nt: TGCGCCAGCAGTGGCCCCCAAGAGACCCAGTACTTC

j_gene: TRBJ2-3
v_gene: TRBV18
d_gene: TRBD1
abundance: .
CDR3aa: CASSTDRGGADTQYF
CDR3nt: TGTGCCAGCTCAACAGACAGGGGAGGTGCGGATACGCAGTATTTT

j_gene: TRBJ2-3
v_gene: TRBV28
d_gene: TRBD2
abundance: .
CDR3aa: CASSSSGTTQYF
CDR3nt: TGTGCCAGCAGCAGTAGCGGGACGACGCAGTATTTT

j_gene: TRBJ2-7
v_gene: TRBV4-1
d_gene: .
abundance: .
CDR3aa: CASSQEVVWQAVPPYEQYF
CDR3nt: TGCGCCAGCAGCCAAGAAGTCGTGTGGCAGGCCGTCCCTCCCTACGAGCAGTACTTC

j_gene: TRBJ2-2
v_gene: TRBV28
d_gene: .
abundance: .
CDR3aa: CASSFFRDTGELFF
CDR3nt: TGTGCCAGCAGTTTTTTTAGGGACACCGGGGAGCTGTTTTTT

j_gene: TRBJ2-1
v_gene: TRBV4-2
d_gene: TRBD2
abundance: .
CDR3aa: CASSQEFLAENNYNEQFF
CDR3nt: TGTGCCAGCAGCCAAGAGTTCCTAGCGGAGAACAATTACAATGAGCAGTTCTTC

j_gene: TRBJ2-5
v_gene: TRBV5-1
d_gene: TRBD2
abundance: .
CDR3aa: CASSLTSGRARKTQYF
CDR3nt: TGCGCCAGCAGCCTGACTAGCGGGAGGGCCCGTAAGACCCAGTACTTC

j_gene: TRBJ1-2
v_gene: TRBV28
d_gene: TRBD1
abundance: .
CDR3aa: CASSFYSVTGADGYTF
CDR3nt: TGTGCCAGCAGTTTCTACTCCGTGACAGGGGCGGATGGCTACACCTTC

j_gene: TRBJ1-5
v_gene: TRBV19
d_gene: .
abundance: once
CDR3aa: CASNRGKGSNQPQHF
CDR3nt: TGTGCCAGTAACCGGGGAAAGGGCAGCAATCAGCCCCAGCATTTT

j_gene: TRBJ2-7
v_gene: TRBV30
d_gene: .
abundance: .
CDR3aa: CAWSVLYLGEQYF
CDR3nt: TGTGCCTGGAGTGTACTATATCTAGGCGAGCAGTACTTC

j_gene: TRBJ2-5
v_gene: TRBV9
d_gene: .
abundance: .
CDR3aa: CASSVGGTDIQETQYF
CDR3nt: TGTGCCAGCAGCGTAGGCGGGACAGATATACAAGAGACCCAGTACTTC

j_gene: TRBJ2-7
v_gene: TRBV5-4
d_gene: .
abundance: .
CDR3aa: CASSLDPVSYEQYF
CDR3nt: TGTGCCAGCAGCTTGGATCCAGTATCCTACGAGCAGTACTTC

j_gene: TRBJ2-7
v_gene: TRBV11-2
d_gene: .
abundance: .
CDR3aa: CASSSFLYEQYF
CDR3nt: TGTGCCAGCAGCTCATTCCTCTACGAGCAGTACTTC

j_gene: TRBJ1-6
v_gene: TRBV27
d_gene: .
abundance: .
CDR3aa: CASSLNTNNSPLHF
CDR3nt: TGTGCCAGCAGTTTAAATACAAATAATTCACCCCTCCACTTT

j_gene: TRBJ2-5
v_gene: TRBV29-1
d_gene: TRBD2
abundance: .
CDR3aa: CSVEDPGLAGKETQYF
CDR3nt: TGCAGCGTTGAAGATCCTGGACTAGCGGGAAAGGAGACCCAGTACTTC

j_gene: TRBJ2-1
v_gene: TRBV18
d_gene: .
abundance: .
CDR3aa: CASSPSDRYNEQFF
CDR3nt: TGTGCCAGCTCACCATCCGACAGGTACAATGAGCAGTTCTTC

j_gene: TRBJ2-7
v_gene: TRBV6-1
d_gene: .
abundance: .
CDR3aa: CASSEGWEQYF
CDR3nt: TGTGCCAGCAGTGAAGGGTGGGAGCAGTACTTC

j_gene: TRBJ2-1
v_gene: TRBV2
d_gene: TRBD1
abundance: .
CDR3aa: CASTSNRGHYNEQFF
CDR3nt: TGTGCCAGCACCTCGAACAGGGGGCACTACAATGAGCAGTTCTTC

j_gene: TRBJ1-6
v_gene: TRBV14
d_gene: .
abundance: once
CDR3aa: CASSQSQGGNSPLHF
CDR3nt: TGTGCCAGCAGCCAATCACAGGGTGGTAATTCACCCCTCCACTTT

j_gene: TRBJ1-1
v_gene: TRBV28
d_gene: .
abundance: .
CDR3aa: CASTAEGGSRITFF
CDR3nt: TGTGCCAGCACCGCTGAGGGGGGCAGCAGGATTACTTTCTTT

j_gene: TRBJ1-3
v_gene: TRBV4-2
d_gene: .
abundance: .
CDR3aa: CASSQKDRSGNTIYF
CDR3nt: TGTGCCAGCAGCCAAAAGGACAGATCTGGAAACACCATATATTTT

j_gene: TRBJ1-1
v_gene: TRBV12-2
d_gene: .
abundance: .
CDR3aa: CASRLPVCRMNTEAFF
CDR3nt: TGTGCAAGTCGCCTGCCCGTCTGCCGAATGAACACTGAAGCTTTCTTT

j_gene: TRBJ2-7
v_gene: TRBV27
d_gene: .
abundance: .
CDR3aa: CASSLAGFLSEQYF
CDR3nt: TGTGCCAGCAGTTTAGCGGGGTTTTTGTCCGAGCAGTACTTC

j_gene: TRBJ1-5
v_gene: TRBV5-1
d_gene: .
abundance: .
CDR3aa: CASSLAGIRNQPQHF
CDR3nt: TGCGCCAGCAGCTTGGCAGGGATACGCAATCAGCCCCAGCATTTT

j_gene: TRBJ1-4
v_gene: TRBV7-9
d_gene: .
abundance: .
CDR3aa: CASSISGARTNEKLFF
CDR3nt: TGTGCCAGCAGCATCTCGGGAGCCAGGACGAATGAAAAACTGTTTTTT

j_gene: TRBJ2-5
v_gene: TRBV28
d_gene: TRBD1
abundance: .
CDR3aa: CASSLPRTGASQETQYF
CDR3nt: TGTGCCAGCAGTTTGCCGCGGACAGGGGCTTCCCAAGAGACCCAGTACTTC

j_gene: TRBJ1-4
v_gene: TRBV28
d_gene: .
abundance: .
CDR3aa: CASSLTTSLEANEKLFF
CDR3nt: TGTGCCAGCAGTTTAACGACCTCTCTTGAGGCTAATGAAAAACTGTTTTTT

j_gene: TRBJ2-7
v_gene: TRBV11-3
d_gene: TRBD2
abundance: .
CDR3aa: CASSSGLAGDEQYF
CDR3nt: TGTGCCAGCAGCTCCGGACTAGCGGGAGACGAGCAGTACTTC

j_gene: TRBJ2-3
v_gene: TRBV5-1
d_gene: .
abundance: .
CDR3aa: CASSRWDGDRTDTQYF
CDR3nt: TGCGCCAGCAGCCGCTGGGATGGGGACCGCACAGATACGCAGTATTTT

j_gene: TRBJ2-2
v_gene: TRBV15
d_gene: TRBD2
abundance: once
CDR3aa: CATSRDRLAGAGELFF
CDR3nt: TGTGCCACCAGCAGAGATAGGCTAGCGGGAGCCGGGGAGCTGTTTTTT

j_gene: TRBJ2-1
v_gene: TRBV6-5
d_gene: TRBD1
abundance: .
CDR3aa: CASSSDRGNNEQFF
CDR3nt: TGTGCCAGCAGTTCCGACAGGGGGAACAATGAGCAGTTCTTC

j_gene: TRBJ2-7
v_gene: TRBV19
d_gene: TRBD2
abundance: .
CDR3aa: CASSPGGSSYEQYF
CDR3nt: TGTGCCAGTAGTCCGGGAGGGAGCTCCTACGAGCAGTACTTC

j_gene: TRBJ1-2
v_gene: TRBV29-1
d_gene: .
abundance: .
CDR3aa: CSVEGNYGYTF
CDR3nt: TGCAGCGTTGAGGGGAACTATGGCTACACCTTC

j_gene: TRBJ2-2
v_gene: TRBV18
d_gene: TRBD1
abundance: .
CDR3aa: CASSSGTGATGELFF
CDR3nt: TGTGCCAGCTCATCCGGGACAGGGGCCACCGGGGAGCTGTTTTTT